This T cell receptor beta chain stems from a study of blood T cell repertoires in COVID-19. Study background: The analysed material was cDNA or gDNA that came from T cells, B-cell-depleted T cells, or PBMCs.

Some clones are missing from TCRdb's copy, which holds only in-frame ones; the method was immunoSEQ multiplex PCR. The sample includes fewer than 110,000 clones, 91% of them seen just once. CDR1 and CDR2 from the germline V gene are SGHTA and FQGNSA. V was shortened by 0 bases and J by 5 bases, with 10 bases between the two germline ends. The CDR3 loop spans 14 amino acids. The sample comprised peripheral blood. J is TRBJ2-5 and V is TRBV7-2; no clear D gene. The receptor's source is a man aged 50 or older with acute or convalescent COVID-19. CDR3 coding DNA: TGTGCCAGCAGCTTAGCTCCTAATGAGGAGACCCAGTACTTC. Its protein product is CASSLAPNEETQYF.